This T cell receptor (beta chain) was recovered during a study of T cell responses to AZD1222 COVID-19 vaccine. Profiling relied on immunoSEQ multiplex PCR, and the TCRdb table lists in-frame clones only, not all of them. Of over 110,000 clones listed, approximately 90% were seen once; the top ten hold approximately 2.6%. The sequence came from an adult in good health. The sequencing here drew on peripheral blood, taken on day 0 of AZD1222 vaccination.

CDR3 sequence reads: CASSQEMTIGEQYF. DNA for the CDR3: TGTGCCAGCAGCCAAGAGATGACTATTGGAGAGCAGTACTTC. V usage is TRBV14 and J usage is TRBJ2-7; possibly TRBD2 for D (5 bases). The germline V and J ends were trimmed by 0 bases and 7 bases, with 13 bases remaining between them. CDR1 is SGHDN and CDR2 is FVKESK in the germline V gene. The CDR3 has 14 residues. The full variable domain, in which reference TRBV14 and TRBJ2-7 provide the parts outside the CDR3, is EAGVTQFPSHSVIEKGQTVTLRCDPISGHDNLYWYRRVMGKEIKFLLHFVKESKQDESGMPNNRFLAERTGGTYSTLKVQPAELEDSGVYFCASSQEMTIGEQYFGPGTRLTVT.